This T cell receptor (beta chain) was profiled in a study of pediatric ulcerative colitis. V dropped 10 bases and J dropped 3; count of bases not matched to a gene: 16. The CDR3 is made up of 17 amino acids. Germline CDR1 is LNHDA and CDR2 is SQIVND (reference sequence). Findings and limits, study-wide: A couple of rectal CDR3 clonotypes occurred in all ulcerative colitis patients. Repertoires came from total lymphocyte DNA, so rare subsets like regulatory T cells may be missed. Ulcerative colitis patients shared more blood-rectal clones than controls.

One to two pinch biopsies were taken from the rectum during colonoscopy. No immunosuppressive drugs were given to ulcerative colitis patients before diagnostic colonoscopy. In regard to this clone: The antigen remains unidentified.

Profiled with immunoSEQ multiplex PCR; TCRdb holds only in-frame clones, not every one. Of 44,000 or so clones in the sample, 78% were seen once. The J gene is TRBJ1-2, the V gene TRBV19; TRBD1 matches 11 bases. The origin of this receptor is a girl aged 5-17 years with moderate ulcerative colitis. Sequenced material: gut tissue. Written as DNA, the CDR3 is TGTGCCACTAGCCCGGACAGGGGGCTGCCTATAGACTATGGCTACACCTTC. Translating it yields CATSPDRGLPIDYGYTF.